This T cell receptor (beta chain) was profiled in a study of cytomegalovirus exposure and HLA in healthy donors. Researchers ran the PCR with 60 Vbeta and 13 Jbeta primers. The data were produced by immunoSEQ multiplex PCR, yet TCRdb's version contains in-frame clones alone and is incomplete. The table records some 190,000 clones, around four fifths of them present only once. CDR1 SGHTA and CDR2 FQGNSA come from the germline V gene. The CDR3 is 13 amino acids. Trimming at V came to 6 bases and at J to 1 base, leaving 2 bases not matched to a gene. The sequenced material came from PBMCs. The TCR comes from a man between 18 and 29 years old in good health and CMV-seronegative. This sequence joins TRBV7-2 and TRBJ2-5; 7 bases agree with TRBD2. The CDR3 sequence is CASRGGVQETQYF. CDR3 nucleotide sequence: TGTGCCAGCAGGGGGGGGGTCCAAGAGACCCAGTACTTC.